The 32 T cell receptor beta chains presented below share a single source sample, sequenced in a study of vaccination and CD4 T cells after COVID-19. No antigen is known for these receptors. An Oncomine TCR Beta short-read assay was used to sequence the DNA from cultured CD4+ T cells. Genomic DNA from cultured CD4+ T cells was extracted. TCRdb passed the PCR reads through MiXCR, listing each CDR3 protein once. This table has about 10,000 distinct CDR3 sequences, about 30% appearing once. Treatment: roughly ten-day PBMC culture with coronavirus spike peptide pools or control peptides (ViraFEST assay). Collection of the unexposed donor's CD4+ T cells took place before the COVID-19 pandemic (2011-2018). The sequenced material came from CD4+ T cells from blood, cultured in vitro. Receptor source: a human donor in good health.

This clonotype was picked up a small number of times. The chain recombines TRBV6-2 or TRBV6-3 with TRBJ2-5; 7 positions agree with TRBD1. The CDR3 covers 14 residues. From germline, CDR1 is MNHEY and CDR2 SVGEGT. Trimming at V came to 4 bases and at J to 5 bases, leaving 7 bases not matched to a gene. The CDR3 protein is CASSSGNRGETQYF. CDR3 coding DNA: TGTGCCAGCAGTTCGGGGAACAGGGGCGAGACCCAGTACTTC.

The chain joins TRBV7-6 to TRBJ2-2; no clear D gene. V lost 0 bases to trimming and J lost 4 bases, with 12 bases between them. This CDR3 contains 16 residues. Germline loops: CDR1 SGHVS, CDR2 FNYEAQ. The CDR3 sequence: CASSLARRQFTGELFF. The CDR3 coding sequence is TGTGCCAGCAGCTTAGCTAGGCGGCAGTTCACCGGGGAGCTGTTTTTT. The full variable domain, rest sourced from reference TRBV7-6 and TRBJ2-2, is GAGVSQSPRYKVTKRGQDVALRCDPISGHVSLYWYRQALGQGPEFLTYFNYEAQQDKSGLPNDRFSAERPEGSISTLTIQRTEQRDSAMYRCASSLARRQFTGELFFGEGSRLTVL.

CDR3 protein: CASSPNAGQRDSPLHF. The CDR3 nucleotides are TGTGCCAGCAGCCCCAATGCGGGACAGCGGGATTCACCCCTCCACTTT. The rearrangement joins TRBV9 to TRBJ1-6; 7 positions match TRBD1. CDR3 length equals 16 residues. The germline gives CDR1 SGDLS, CDR2 YYNGEE. The V and J ends lost 4 bases and 8 bases, in that order; junction bases with no gene match: 12.

Judged by abundance, this clonotype is medium-sized (0.01 to 0.1%). CDR3 sequence reads: CAISESGGNQPQHF. CDR3 coding DNA: TGTGCCATCAGTGAATCCGGGGGCAATCAGCCCCAGCATTTT. The gene calls are TRBV10-3 and TRBJ1-5, with D unclear. Per the germline V gene, CDR1 is ENHRY and CDR2 is SYGVKD. This CDR3 has 14 amino acids. Trimming took 3 bases from V and 2 from J, leaving 8 bases between them.

The chain couples TRBV14 to TRBJ2-2; D not certain. Deletions cut 4 bases from V and 0 bases from J, with 21 bases between. This CDR3 spans 19 amino acids. Per germline, CDR1 SGHDN and CDR2 FVKESK. As DNA, the CDR3 is TGTGCCAGCAGCCGAGGCGTCACCTCTTGGGGAACGAACACCGGGGAGCTGTTTTTT. It specifies CASSRGVTSWGTNTGELFF.

This clonotype was seen a few times. The J gene is TRBJ1-5, the V gene TRBV19; the match to TRBD1 covers 7 bases. The CDR3 spans 17 residues. Per germline, CDR1 LNHDA and CDR2 SQIVND (reference sequence). The V segment lost 3 bases and the J segment 0 bases; nucleotides outside the gene matches: 8. The CDR3 DNA follows: TGTGCCAGTAGTATGCCCAGGGGGTTCGATAGCAATCAGCCCCAGCATTTT. Translating it yields CASSMPRGFDSNQPQHF.

This clonotype is medium-sized. This chain links TRBV6-5 with TRBJ2-5; 7 bases are a match to TRBD1. V dropped 2 bases and J dropped 2; count of bases not matched to a gene: 5. CDR3 length: 15 amino acids. Germline V gives CDR1 MNHEY, CDR2 SVGAGI. The CDR3 nucleotides are TGTGCCAGCAGTTACGCGACGGGACAGCAAGAGACCCAGTACTTC. Amino acids: CASSYATGQQETQYF.

This clonotype qualifies as medium-sized. The chain employs TRBV27 and TRBJ1-2; no reliable D call. V lost 6 bases, J lost 4 bases, and 9 bases lay in between. Germline CDR1 MNHEY, CDR2 SMNVEV (reference sequence). This CDR3 region has 12 residues. The CDR3 protein is CASRGSGYGYTF. Here the CDR3 DNA reads TGTGCCAGCAGGGGTTCGGGCTATGGCTACACCTTC.

The chain is built from TRBV6-4 and TRBJ2-7; the D gene could be TRBD1 or TRBD2 (7 bases each). Trimming left V 5 bases short and J 7 bases short, with 18 bases between. The germline V gene encodes CDR1 MRHNA and CDR2 SNTAGT. The CDR3 covers 14 residues. The CDR3 region is CASSPSGTVGEQYF. CDR3 bases: TGTGCCAGCAGTCCGAGCGGGACAGTTGGGGAGCAGTACTTC.

By sample fraction, this clonotype is medium-sized (0.01 to 0.1%). The genes are TRBV27 and TRBJ2-5; tentatively, D is TRBD1 or TRBD2 (5 bases each). V was trimmed by 5 bases and J by 5 bases, leaving 24 bases between them. Germline-derived CDR1 and CDR2 are MNHEY and SMNVEV (reference sequence). This CDR3 comprises 17 residues. The CDR3 DNA is TGTGCCAGCAGTCCCTACCGAGGGGCGGGCCCGGGGGAGACCCAGTACTTC. It translates to CASSPYRGAGPGETQYF.

This chain joins TRBV28 and TRBJ2-7, with TRBD1 as a possible D gene (6 bases). This CDR3 region has 13 residues. Germline V gene lookup returns CDR1 MDHEN and CDR2 SYDVKM. V lost 6 bases and J 2 bases, leaving 11 bases between the germline ends. The CDR3 DNA reads TGTGCCAGCAGACTAGGGACACCCTACGAGCAGTACTTC. As protein: CASRLGTPYEQYF.

This clonotype was seen a few times. The V gene is TRBV5-4, the J gene TRBJ1-1, with 7 positions matching TRBD1. The CDR3 sequence is 15 residues long. J lost 6 bases, V lost 0 bases, and 8 bases had no gene match. CDR1 and CDR2 from the germline V gene are SGHNT and YYREEE (reference sequence). The DNA of the CDR3 is TGTGCCAGCAGCTTGGCCAGAGGGGGCATGTCTGAAGCTTTCTTT. It encodes CASSLARGGMSEAFF.

This clonotype was seen a few times. The chain is built from TRBV10-2 and TRBJ2-7; possibly TRBD2 for D (5 bases). CDR1 is WSHSY and CDR2 is SAAADI in the germline V gene. The CDR3 has 15 amino acids. V lost 3 bases and J lost 0, with 12 bases in between. The CDR3 DNA reads as TGCGCCAGCAGTGACCTAGCCACTAGCTCCTACGAGCAGTACTTC. As protein: CASSDLATSSYEQYF.

This clonotype rates as medium-sized. The CDR3 sequence is CASSLGSEVKSPLHF. The CDR3 nucleotides are TGTGCCAGCAGCTTAGGCTCGGAGGTTAAGTCACCCCTCCACTTT. The V and J genes are TRBV7-2 and TRBJ1-6; D gene unclear. The CDR3 covers 15 residues. Germline lookup yields CDR1 SGHTA and CDR2 FQGNSA. V was clipped by 1 base and J by 10 bases, with 14 bases between them.

This clonotype has more than one count but fewer than ten. The CDR3 spells CARVNRVSNQPQHF. The DNA for the CDR3 is TGTGCCAGGGTGAACCGGGTTAGCAATCAGCCCCAGCATTTT. This chain joins TRBV28 and TRBJ1-5; D is undetermined. Germline CDR1 is MDHEN and CDR2 is SYDVKM. The CDR3 loop spans 14 amino acids. The germline V and J ends were trimmed by 9 bases and 0 bases, with 12 bases remaining between them.

This clonotype occurred a few times. CDR3 nucleotides: TGTGCCAGCAGGCCGGGACAGGGGAACCACGAGCAGTACTTC. Residues: CASRPGQGNHEQYF. This sequence joins TRBV6-2 or TRBV6-3 and TRBJ2-7, with 10 bases fitting TRBD1. V lost 6 bases to trimming and J lost 5 bases; unmatched junction nucleotides: 7. Looked up from germline, CDR1 is MNHEY and CDR2 is SVGEGT. This CDR3 region has 14 residues.

The chain carries TRBV9 and TRBJ2-3, with D possibly TRBD1 on 6 matching bases. Trimming left V 0 bases short and J 2 bases short, with 10 bases between. The V gene's germline CDR1 is SGDLS and CDR2 YYNGEE. This CDR3 has 15 amino acids. The CDR3, as DNA: TGTGCCAGCAGCGTAGGACAGGACGACACAGATACGCAGTATTTT. This encodes CASSVGQDDTDTQYF.

This clonotype has a single count. The V gene is TRBV4-1, the J gene TRBJ2-1; no definite D call. Trimming left V 1 base short and J 1 base short, with 11 bases between. Germline V gene sequence: CDR1 MGHRA, CDR2 YSYEKL. The CDR3 is 16 residues long. Here the CDR3 DNA reads TGCGCCAGCAGCCAAGCGAGAGATATTTCCTACAATGAGCAGTTCTTC. Translated: CASSQARDISYNEQFF.

The chain links TRBV6-1 to TRBJ1-3; the D gene is possibly TRBD1 (6 bases). Germline CDR1 is MNHNS and CDR2 is SASEGT. V was cut by 5 bases and J by 0 bases, with 11 bases left in between. This CDR3 has 15 amino acids. The CDR3 DNA reads as TGTGCCAGCAGTATAGGGGGGGGCTCTGGAAACACCATATATTTT. Translated: CASSIGGGSGNTIYF.

This clonotype was seen a handful of times. This chain connects TRBV10-3 to TRBJ2-7, with D possibly being TRBD1 (6 bases). CDR1 and CDR2 from the germline V gene are ENHRY and SYGVKD. V was cut by 11 bases and J by 0 bases, with 14 bases left in between. This CDR3 has 13 amino acids. CDR3 sequence reads: CAAHRDSSYEQYF. The CDR3 coding sequence is TGTGCCGCACACAGGGATAGCTCCTACGAGCAGTACTTC.

V and J are TRBV29-1 and TRBJ2-7; possibly TRBD1 or TRBD2 for D (6 bases each). The CDR3 is 11 residues long. V lost 2 bases and J 9 bases, leaving 11 bases between the germline ends. In germline, CDR1 is SQVTM, CDR2 ANQGSEA. CDR3 loop: CSVENGGGQYF. CDR3 DNA: TGCAGCGTTGAAAACGGGGGCGGGCAGTACTTC.

The rearrangement uses TRBV5-6 and TRBJ2-7; no firm D call. Germline V gene sequence: CDR1 SGHDT, CDR2 YYEEEE. With 4 bases removed from V and 4 bases from J, the gap between germline ends came to 6 bases. This CDR3 contains 11 residues. DNA of the CDR3: TGTGCCAGCAGCGGGATATACGAGCAGTACTTC. Protein sequence: CASSGIYEQYF.

The chain couples TRBV7-2 to TRBJ1-3; no clear D gene. CDR1 and CDR2 from the germline V gene are SGHTA and FQGNSA. This CDR3 region has 15 residues. V shed 0 bases and J shed 2 bases, with 8 bases lying between them. Here the CDR3 DNA reads TGTGCCAGCAGCTTAGCCCGGGAGGCTGGAAACACCATATATTTT. It translates to CASSLAREAGNTIYF.

The chain is built from TRBV28 and TRBJ1-2; D is uncertain. V was pared by 4 bases and J by 8 bases, with 11 bases between. Per germline, CDR1 MDHEN and CDR2 SYDVKM. The CDR3 runs to 12 residues. CDR3 nucleotides: TGTGCCAGCAGTTACCTACGGCACGGCTACACCTTC. Amino acids: CASSYLRHGYTF.

In its sample, this clonotype was seen a few times. The chain uses TRBV20-1 and TRBJ1-4, with D possibly matching TRBD1 (5 bases). CDR1 is DFQATT, CDR2 SNEGSKA, per germline (reference sequence). This CDR3 region has 12 residues. Trimming cost V 2 bases and J 8 bases, with 9 bases left between them. This chain's CDR3 is CSARTGGEKLFF. Here the CDR3 DNA reads TGCAGTGCTAGAACGGGGGGAGAAAAACTGTTTTTT.

The V call is TRBV19, the J call TRBJ2-2; weak D call: TRBD1 (6 bases). This CDR3 contains 14 residues. CDR1 is LNHDA and CDR2 is SQIVND in the germline V gene (reference sequence). The germline V and J ends were trimmed by 5 bases and 4 bases, with 11 bases remaining between them. The DNA of the CDR3 is TGTGCCAGTAGTGCGTCAGGGGCCACCGGGGAGCTGTTTTTT. Protein sequence: CASSASGATGELFF.

The sample holds a few counts of this clonotype. V and J are TRBV7-2 and TRBJ2-3; TRBD2 matches 9 bases. V gave up 1 base and J gave up 4 bases; unmatched junction bases: 12. Germline lookup yields CDR1 SGHTA and CDR2 FQGNSA. The CDR3 has 18 residues. The CDR3 sequence is CASSLGDSGSLRADTQYF. CDR3 DNA: TGTGCCAGCAGCTTAGGGGATAGCGGGAGCTTGCGGGCAGATACGCAGTATTTT.

The table lists this clonotype with a few counts. This sequence joins TRBV7-2 and TRBJ2-7; 9 bases are a match to TRBD1. Germline V gives CDR1 SGHTA, CDR2 FQGNSA. V lost 0 bases and J lost 3; bases outside the gene matches: 3. This CDR3 spans 15 amino acids. The DNA for the CDR3 is TGTGCCAGCAGCTTAGCGGGACAGGGTATCTACGAGCAGTACTTC. This encodes CASSLAGQGIYEQYF.

This clonotype was observed a handful of times. This chain joins TRBV10-3 and TRBJ2-5, with D perhaps given as TRBD1 or TRBD2 (6 bases each). V lost 4 bases, J lost 5 bases, and 11 bases lay in between. This CDR3 has 13 residues. Looked up from germline, CDR1 is ENHRY and CDR2 is SYGVKD. The CDR3 region is CAISGLGGETQYF. The CDR3, as DNA: TGTGCCATCAGTGGGCTGGGGGGCGAGACCCAGTACTTC.

The chain is built from TRBV5-8 and TRBJ2-6, with D maybe TRBD1 (6 bases). Trimming stripped 0 bases from V and 2 bases from J, with 9 bases between. This CDR3 comprises 16 residues. The germline V gene has CDR1 SGHTS and CDR2 YDEGEE. The CDR3 nucleotides are TGTGCCAGCAGCTTGGAAACAGGGACTGGGGCCAACGTCCTGACTTTC. It encodes CASSLETGTGANVLTF.

This clonotype was seen a handful of times. The chain uses TRBV20-1 and TRBJ1-1; no clear D. This CDR3 has 12 amino acids. Trimming cost V 3 bases and J 6 bases, with 11 bases left between them. Germline-derived CDR1 and CDR2 are DFQATT and SNEGSKA (reference sequence). CDR3 in DNA: TGCAGTGCTAGGGAAGGGTTACCTGAAGCTTTCTTT. Its protein product is CSAREGLPEAFF.

The CDR3 loop reads CSATSRHLAKNIQYF. The CDR3 coding sequence is TGCAGTGCTACCTCTCGACATCTAGCCAAAAACATTCAGTACTTC. The chain links TRBV20-1 to TRBJ2-4; D unresolved. Trimming shortened V by 4 bases and J by 0 bases, and 13 bases separated the two germline ends. Looked up from germline, CDR1 is DFQATT and CDR2 is SNEGSKA (reference sequence). This CDR3 comprises 15 residues.